Reported below is one T cell receptor beta chain. What it binds is not known. This sample includes further DNA sequences coding for the same CDR3. The sample originates from a study of shared clonotypes between healthy human individuals. The table came from immunoSEQ multiplex PCR; TCRdb's copy has only in-frame clones and leaves some out. This table holds a few million clones, approximately 95% found once. Study-wide findings and caveats: Roughly 4.6% of naive CD4 clonotypes were common to several donors. An expected dependence of interdonor clonotype sharing on sequencing depth was noted. Generally, naive subsets (rather than memory subsets) showed larger estimated richness.

The sample consisted of naive CD4+ T cells from PBMCs. The subset is: CD45RA+ positively selected. The sequence was obtained from a man aged 18 to 30 in good health. Some clones in this sample may be carry-over from other donors' samples.

The CDR3 DNA follows: TGCAGCGTTGAAGGCAGACTGATGAACACTGAAGCTTTCTTT. Encoded protein: CSVEGRLMNTEAFF. V is TRBV29-1 and J is TRBJ1-1, with D hard to call. V was pared by 1 base and J by 0 bases, with 9 bases between. Germline lookup yields CDR1 SQVTM and CDR2 ANQGSEA. The CDR3 totals 14 residues.